This T cell receptor beta chain is drawn from a study of lymphopenia after photon versus proton radiotherapy. Some clones are missing from TCRdb's copy, which holds only in-frame ones; the method was immunoSEQ multiplex PCR. The sample yields over 50,000 clones, around 85% seen once. In regard to this clone: The antigen remains unidentified.

V lost 8 bases, J lost 1 base, and 5 bases lay in between. Germline values: CDR1 MNHNS, CDR2 SASEGT. The CDR3 covers 11 residues. General study results and limits: Proton therapy kept repertoires fairly stable, unlike photons, which gained effector/memory cells. After the lymphocyte nadir, photon-treated repertoires showed oligoclonal expansion, especially of CD8+ Temra cells.

The clonotype comes from a man between 35 and 55 years old with gastric cancer. The chain uses TRBV6-1 and TRBJ1-1; D call uncertain. The specimen comprised peripheral blood, sampled from a patient treated with photon-based radiotherapy. The CDR3 protein is CASGENTEAFF. The CDR3 DNA sequence: TGTGCCAGCGGGGAGAACACTGAAGCTTTCTTT.